Listed below are T cell receptor beta chains from one sample, sequenced in a study of cytomegalovirus exposure and HLA in healthy donors. The table came from immunoSEQ multiplex PCR; TCRdb's copy has only in-frame clones and leaves some out. Among fewer than 250,000 clones listed, about three quarters were seen once. Input material: PBMCs. These receptors originate from a male donor in good health and CMV-seronegative. The CDR3 runs from the conserved cysteine through the conserved F or W. The D gene is left open where the match is weak. Not all rows give a size; the values are once, few, many and, for expanded clones, a class.

size	V	length	D	J	CDR3	DNA
-	TRBV18	14	TRBD2	TRBJ2-7	CASSRPAGGYEQYF	TGTGCCAGCTCACGACCGGCGGGAGGTTACGAGCAGTACTTC
-	TRBV5-1	16	TRBD1	TRBJ2-2	CASSPRGTGGAGELFF	TGCGCCAGCAGCCCTCGGGGGACAGGGGGTGCCGGGGAGCTGTTTTTT
-	TRBV10-3	12	-	TRBJ1-3	CAILPRGNTIYF	TGTGCCATCCTCCCCAGGGGAAACACCATATATTTT
-	TRBV14	17	TRBD1	TRBJ2-3	CASSQLTGDVRTDTQYF	TGTGCCAGCAGCCAACTAACAGGGGATGTACGCACAGATACGCAGTATTTT
few	TRBV19	14	-	TRBJ2-3	CASTWRGRSDTQYF	TGTGCCAGTACGTGGCGGGGGCGTTCAGATACGCAGTATTTT
-	TRBV5-1	11	-	TRBJ1-1	CASRGEGKAFF	TGCGCCAGCCGGGGGGAGGGGAAAGCTTTCTTT
-	TRBV11-3	14	TRBD1	TRBJ1-1	CASSFQGGETEAFF	TGTGCCAGCAGCTTCCAGGGGGGAGAGACTGAAGCTTTCTTT
-	TRBV19	13	-	TRBJ2-4	CASSPGLTDIQYF	TGTGCCAGTAGTCCAGGGCTTACGGACATTCAGTACTTC
-	TRBV9	16	TRBD1	TRBJ1-2	CASSFTTGALSYGYTF	TGTGCCAGCAGCTTCACGACAGGGGCGCTTTCGTACGGCTACACCTTC
-	TRBV5-6	13	-	TRBJ1-2	CASSRGNNYGYTF	TGTGCCAGCAGCAGGGGCAATAACTATGGCTACACCTTC
-	TRBV2	14	-	TRBJ1-2	CASSQNGVPYGYTF	TGTGCCAGCAGTCAGAACGGGGTACCCTATGGCTACACCTTC
-	TRBV27	13	-	TRBJ2-5	CASSLNRQETQYF	TGTGCCAGCAGTTTAAACAGACAAGAGACCCAGTACTTC
-	TRBV11-1	15	-	TRBJ2-1	CASSIPGVQHNEQFF	TGTGCCAGCAGCATACCCGGAGTACAACACAATGAGCAGTTCTTC
-	TRBV5-1	17	TRBD2	TRBJ2-1	CASSLGSAGGPGNEQFF	TGCGCCAGCAGCTTGGGGTCGGCGGGAGGGCCGGGGAATGAGCAGTTCTTC
-	TRBV4-2	16	-	TRBJ2-1	CASSQDEGGAYNEQFF	TGTGCCAGCAGCCAAGATGAGGGTGGCGCCTACAATGAGCAGTTCTTC
-	TRBV4-3	16	-	TRBJ2-6	CASSQDASSGANVLTF	TGCGCCAGCAGCCAAGACGCGTCCTCTGGGGCCAACGTCCTGACTTTC
-	TRBV9	14	TRBD2	TRBJ2-1	CASSPAGGSNEQFF	TGTGCCAGCAGCCCGGCGGGGGGGTCGAATGAGCAGTTCTTC
-	TRBV5-6	16	-	TRBJ2-2	CASSFDGGGAAGELFF	TGTGCCAGCAGCTTTGATGGCGGGGGCGCGGCCGGGGAGCTGTTTTTT
-	TRBV6-5	15	-	TRBJ1-1	CASSYSRGIGSEAFF	TGTGCCAGCAGTTACTCCAGGGGAATTGGAAGTGAAGCTTTCTTT
-	TRBV6-4	15	-	TRBJ2-1	CASSVESSTSNEQFF	TGTGCCAGCAGTGTTGAAAGCAGTACTAGCAATGAGCAGTTCTTC
-	TRBV5-5	19	TRBD2	TRBJ2-5	CASSSGQVGLAGALETQYF	TGTGCCAGCAGCTCGGGACAGGTGGGACTAGCGGGGGCCCTGGAGACCCAGTACTTC
-	TRBV29-1	13	TRBD1	TRBJ2-3	CSVSGGRTDTQYF	TGCAGCGTTTCAGGGGGCCGGACAGATACGCAGTATTTT
-	TRBV9	14	-	TRBJ1-2	CASSVEEGFYGYTF	TGTGCCAGCAGCGTAGAGGAGGGCTTCTATGGCTACACCTTC
once	TRBV10-3	10	-	TRBJ2-3	CAIGGETQYF	TGTGCCATCGGTGGGGAGACGCAGTATTTT